This T cell receptor (beta chain) was sequenced for a study of regulatory T cells in long-lasting Graves disease. For the study at large: Over 5 years of antithyroid drugs plus positive TSH receptor antibodies defined persistent Graves' disease.

The time point here: persistent/refractory GD, antithyroid drugs over 5 years with positive TRAb. RNA isolated from PBMCs was used to make the TCR library. iRepertoire HTBI primers and Arm-PCR of CDR3 regions built TCR beta libraries. MiXCR was run by TCRdb on the multiplex PCR reads, yielding one entry per CDR3 protein. The repertoire holds approximately 350,000 distinct CDR3 sequences, about 23% seen once, with less than 30% in the top ten. This clonotype was picked up a small number of times. The target antigen is unknown. An end of the junction does not agree with germline; a read error may underlie this. The germline CDR1 and CDR2 sequences are SEHNR and FQNEAQ (reference sequence). The CDR3 runs to 12 residues. The study, taken as a whole, reports: Newly diagnosed patients had higher TCR diversity than persistent Graves' patients did.

This clonotype was obtained from a woman aged 40 to 50 with Graves disease. The sequencing used peripheral blood mononuclear cells (PBMCs), collected when the disease was refractory, from a patient treated with antithyroid drugs. This sequence joins TRBV7-9 and TRBJ2-4; tentative D call: TRBD1 (6 bases). CDR3 residues: CASSHGTTEQHF. CDR3 DNA: TGTGCCAGCAGCCATGGGACAACCGAGCAGCACTTC.